Following are 22 T cell receptor beta chains from one sample sequenced in a study of cytomegalovirus exposure and HLA in healthy donors. In the PCR, 60 Vbeta and 13 Jbeta primers were used. Repertoires were generated with immunoSEQ multiplex PCR, while TCRdb's copy carries only in-frame clones and drops some. The sample data list about 37,000 clones. Sequencing used PBMCs. Receptors were obtained from a human donor in good health.

The chain employs TRBV19 and TRBJ2-5; no reliable D call. Germline V lookup: CDR1 LNHDA, CDR2 SQIVND (reference sequence). CDR3 length equals 13 residues. Trimming stripped 5 bases from V and 1 base from J, with 8 bases between. CDR3 residues: CASSQTSQETQYF. The CDR3 DNA reads as TGTGCCAGTAGTCAGACTTCCCAAGAGACCCAGTACTTC.

The rearrangement joins TRBV6-5 to TRBJ2-1; TRBD1 aligns across 7 bases. V was pared by 0 bases and J by 2 bases, with 1 base of the junction left unmatched. The CDR3 totals 15 residues. The germline V gene has CDR1 MNHEY and CDR2 SVGAGI. Here the CDR3 reads CASSYSGGTYNEQFF. Written as DNA, the CDR3 is TGTGCCAGCAGTTACTCAGGGGGCACCTACAATGAGCAGTTCTTC.

The V gene is TRBV29-1, the J gene TRBJ1-1; D call uncertain. CDR3 length equals 13 residues. V was clipped by 0 bases and J by 8 bases, with 13 bases between them. Germline CDR1 is SQVTM and CDR2 is ANQGSEA. As DNA, the CDR3 is TGCAGCGTTGAAGATAAAACTCCTAGGGAAGCTTTCTTT. Translation gives CSVEDKTPREAFF.

This chain uses TRBV7-9 with TRBJ2-1; possible D gene TRBD2, 6 bases. Germline assignment: CDR1 SEHNR and CDR2 FQNEAQ (reference sequence). V dropped 2 bases and J dropped 6 bases, with 11 bases sitting between them. The CDR3 length is 14 residues. The CDR3 coding sequence is TGTGCCAGCAGCTTAAATTCGGGGGTCAATGAGCAGTTCTTC. The encoded protein is CASSLNSGVNEQFF.

In nucleotides, the CDR3 is TGTGCCAGCAACCTGGACAGGGGAGTCAACGAGCAGTACTTC. Translation: CASNLDRGVNEQYF. The V call is TRBV2, the J call TRBJ2-7, with TRBD1 matching over 9 bases. CDR1 is SNHLY and CDR2 is FYNNEI in the germline V gene. J was trimmed by 5 bases and V by 7 bases; bases with no gene match: 9. This CDR3 is 14 amino acids long.

The chain combines TRBV10-3 with TRBJ2-7; TRBD1 matches at 7 bases. This CDR3 comprises 14 residues. Germline-derived CDR1 and CDR2 are ENHRY and SYGVKD. With V trimmed by 5 bases and J by 2 bases, 6 bases remained unmatched. The CDR3, as DNA: TGTGCCATCAGTCCTCGGACAGGAGCCTACGAGCAGTACTTC. Amino acids: CAISPRTGAYEQYF.

This chain joins TRBV15 and TRBJ2-7; D is uncertain. TRBJ2-1 explains the end of the DNA better; the J call may be wrong. The CDR3 consists of 17 residues. The germline V gene has CDR1 LNHNV and CDR2 YYDKDF (reference sequence). CDR3 loop: CATSRERISPSYNEQFF. The CDR3 DNA reads TGTGCCACCAGCAGAGAGAGGATCTCGCCCTCCTACAATGAGCAGTTCTTC.

The V call is TRBV18, the J call TRBJ2-6, with no clear D. The CDR3 contains 17 residues. V gave up 2 bases and J gave up 0 bases, with 11 bases separating them. CDR1 is KGHSH, CDR2 LQKENI, per germline. The CDR3 sequence is CASSPGGSHSGANVLTF. CDR3 coding DNA: TGTGCCAGCTCACCAGGCGGCAGCCACTCTGGGGCCAACGTCCTGACTTTC. Complete variable domain (other parts from reference TRBV18 and TRBJ2-6): NAGVMQNPRHLVRRRGQEARLRCSPMKGHSHVYWYRQLPEEGLKFMVYLQKENIIDESGMPKERFSAEFPKEGPSILRIQQVVRGDSAAYFCASSPGGSHSGANVLTFGAGSRLTVL.

This rearrangement joins TRBV4-1 to TRBJ1-2; a possible D gene is TRBD1 (6 bases). Germline CDR1 reads MGHRA; CDR2 reads YSYEKL. The V and J ends lost 2 bases and 7 bases respectively, with 14 bases between them. The length of the CDR3 is 14 residues. CDR3 sequence (DNA): TGCGCCAGCAGCCAACAACAGGGAAACAGTGGCTACACCTTC. This encodes CASSQQQGNSGYTF.

The rearrangement joins TRBV28 to TRBJ2-4; D ambiguous. The CDR3 sequence is 12 residues long. Germline lookup yields CDR1 MDHEN and CDR2 SYDVKM. Deletions cut 2 bases from V and 6 bases from J, with 5 bases between. DNA of the CDR3: TGTGCCAGCAGTTTACAGCGAAACATTCAGTACTTC. It encodes CASSLQRNIQYF.

The V call is TRBV6-5, the J call TRBJ2-7; D remains ambiguous. The ends were cut back, 10 bases at V and 2 bases at J, with 15 bases in the middle. Looked up from germline, CDR1 is MNHEY and CDR2 is SVGAGI. This CDR3 contains 13 residues. CDR3 bases: TGTGCCACCCAACTCCGGGTCCCCTACGAGCAGTACTTC. Encoded protein: CATQLRVPYEQYF.

This chain uses TRBV28 with TRBJ1-2; no clear D gene. CDR1 MDHEN and CDR2 SYDVKM come from the germline V gene. The CDR3 runs 12 residues. With 4 bases removed from V and 8 bases from J, the gap between germline ends came to 11 bases. The CDR3 sequence is CASSSSVGGYTF. The CDR3 DNA is TGTGCCAGCAGTTCCAGCGTCGGCGGCTACACCTTC.

Judged by frequency, this clone is medium-sized. V usage is TRBV5-6 and J usage is TRBJ2-5; D is possibly TRBD1 (5 bases). Germline V gene sequence: CDR1 SGHDT, CDR2 YYEEEE. V was clipped by 4 bases and J by 5 bases, with 12 bases between them. CDR3 size: 13 residues. Here the CDR3 reads CASSPTGTETQYF. The CDR3 DNA reads as TGTGCCAGCAGCCCTACAGGAACGGAGACCCAGTACTTC.

V is TRBV5-6 and J is TRBJ1-6; 9 nucleotides align to TRBD1. Per germline, CDR1 SGHDT and CDR2 YYEEEE. CDR3 size: 15 residues. With V trimmed by 4 bases and J by 8 bases, 7 bases remained unmatched. CDR3 nucleotide sequence: TGTGCCAGCAGCAAGATAGACAGGGGGGATTCACCCCTCCACTTT. It yields the protein CASSKIDRGDSPLHF.

The chain combines TRBV15 with TRBJ2-7, with a tentative D call TRBD2 (7 bases). Deletions cut 3 bases from V and 3 bases from J, with 15 bases between. Per germline, CDR1 LNHNV and CDR2 YYDKDF (reference sequence). The CDR3 sequence is 15 residues long. CDR3 in amino acids: CATSRGGGGGYEQYF. In DNA, the CDR3 is TGTGCCACCAGCAGGGGAGGGGGTGGAGGCTACGAGCAGTACTTC.

J is TRBJ2-7 and V is TRBV5-5; a possible D gene is TRBD1 (6 bases). V was pared by 4 bases and J by 2 bases, with 10 bases between. Germline V gives CDR1 SGHKS, CDR2 YYEKEE (reference sequence). The CDR3 consists of 13 residues. CDR3 region: CASSQQGAYEQYF. The CDR3 DNA reads TGTGCCAGCAGCCAACAGGGAGCCTACGAGCAGTACTTC.

The chain combines TRBV5-1 with TRBJ2-3; TRBD2 aligns across 10 bases. Trimming at V came to 4 bases and at J to 2 bases, leaving 10 bases not matched to a gene. CDR1 and CDR2 (germline): SGHRS, YFSETQ. This CDR3 has 17 residues. Here the CDR3 DNA reads TGCGCCAGCAGCCCTAGCACGACTAGCGGGTACACAGATACGCAGTATTTT. Protein sequence: CASSPSTTSGYTDTQYF.

V gene TRBV28 combines with J gene TRBJ2-1, with D possibly being TRBD1 (5 bases). This CDR3 comprises 15 residues. V was trimmed by 2 bases and J by 2 bases, leaving 10 bases between them. Germline CDR1 reads MDHEN; CDR2 reads SYDVKM. The CDR3 nucleotides read TGTGCCAGCAGTTTAGCAGGGCGGACCTACAATGAGCAGTTCTTC. Translated, it gives CASSLAGRTYNEQFF.

The chain has TRBV19 and TRBJ1-5; 7 bases map to TRBD1. The germline V gene has CDR1 LNHDA and CDR2 SQIVND (reference sequence). The ends lost 7 bases at V and 6 bases at J; junction bases unmatched: 9. The CDR3 is 14 amino acids. The DNA of the CDR3 is TGTGCCAGTAACGGCAGGGGGTACGGTCAGCCCCAGCATTTT. Amino acids: CASNGRGYGQPQHF.

CDR3 coding DNA: TGTGCCAGCAGCTTAGTCTTAACAGCCTACAATGAGCAGTTCTTC. It yields the protein CASSLVLTAYNEQFF. The rearrangement links TRBV7-2 to TRBJ2-1; D is uncertain. This CDR3 region has 15 residues. Deletions cut 1 base from V and 2 bases from J, with 9 bases between. Germline V gene data show CDR1 as SGHTA and CDR2 as FQGNSA.

The CDR3 DNA is TGTGCCAGCAGTGGACCGACGGGGGAGACCCAGTACTTC. It encodes CASSGPTGETQYF. The rearrangement joins TRBV6-1 to TRBJ2-5, with D maybe TRBD2 (5 bases). Per the germline V gene, CDR1 is MNHNS and CDR2 is SASEGT. V gave up 4 bases and J gave up 5 bases, with 11 bases separating them. This CDR3 region has 13 residues.

The rearrangement uses TRBV2 and TRBJ2-7, with unresolved D. Germline V gives CDR1 SNHLY, CDR2 FYNNEI. V was clipped by 5 bases and J by 3 bases, with 8 bases between them. The CDR3 is made up of 12 amino acids. The chain's CDR3 is CASSYQDYEQYF. The DNA of the CDR3 is TGTGCCAGCAGTTATCAGGACTACGAGCAGTACTTC.